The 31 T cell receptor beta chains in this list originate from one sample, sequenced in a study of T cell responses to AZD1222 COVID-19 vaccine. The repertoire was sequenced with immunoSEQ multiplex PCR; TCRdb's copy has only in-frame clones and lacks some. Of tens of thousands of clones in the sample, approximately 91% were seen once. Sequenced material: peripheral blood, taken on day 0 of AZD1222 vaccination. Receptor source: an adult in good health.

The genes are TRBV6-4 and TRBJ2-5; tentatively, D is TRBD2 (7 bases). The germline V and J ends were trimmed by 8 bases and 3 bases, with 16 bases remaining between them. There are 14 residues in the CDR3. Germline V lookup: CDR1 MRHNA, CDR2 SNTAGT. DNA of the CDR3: TGTGCCAGCTCCAGGCCGGGGGGCAAAGAGACCCAGTACTTC. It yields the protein CASSRPGGKETQYF.

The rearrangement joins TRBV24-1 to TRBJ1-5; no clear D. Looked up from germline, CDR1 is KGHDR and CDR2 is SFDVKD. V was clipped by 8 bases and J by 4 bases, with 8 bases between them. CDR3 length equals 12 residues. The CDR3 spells CATTSANQPQHF. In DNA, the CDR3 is TGTGCCACCACCAGCGCGAATCAGCCCCAGCATTTT.

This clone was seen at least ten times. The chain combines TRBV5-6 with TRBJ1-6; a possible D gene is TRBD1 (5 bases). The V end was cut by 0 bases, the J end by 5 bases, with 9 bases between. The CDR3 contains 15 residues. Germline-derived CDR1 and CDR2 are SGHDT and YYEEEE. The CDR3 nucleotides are TGTGCCAGCAGCTTGGTGCAGGGCGATAATTCACCCCTCCACTTT. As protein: CASSLVQGDNSPLHF.

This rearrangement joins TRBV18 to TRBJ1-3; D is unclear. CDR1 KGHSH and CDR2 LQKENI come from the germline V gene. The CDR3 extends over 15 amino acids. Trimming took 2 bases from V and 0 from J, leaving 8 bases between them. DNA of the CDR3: TGTGCCAGCTCACCAGGCCAGAGCTCTGGAAACACCATATATTTT. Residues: CASSPGQSSGNTIYF.

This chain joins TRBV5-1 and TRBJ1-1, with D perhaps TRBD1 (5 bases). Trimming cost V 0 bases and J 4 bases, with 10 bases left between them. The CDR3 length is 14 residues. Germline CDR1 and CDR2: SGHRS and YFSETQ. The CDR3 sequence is CASSLAGQLTEAFF. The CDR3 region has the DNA TGCGCCAGCAGCTTGGCAGGGCAACTCACTGAAGCTTTCTTT.

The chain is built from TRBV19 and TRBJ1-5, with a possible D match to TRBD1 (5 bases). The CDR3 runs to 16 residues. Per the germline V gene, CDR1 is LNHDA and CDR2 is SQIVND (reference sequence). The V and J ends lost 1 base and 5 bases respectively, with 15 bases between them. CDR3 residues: CASSIGGGDGYQPQHF. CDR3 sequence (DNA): TGTGCCAGTAGTATAGGAGGAGGGGACGGGTATCAGCCCCAGCATTTT.

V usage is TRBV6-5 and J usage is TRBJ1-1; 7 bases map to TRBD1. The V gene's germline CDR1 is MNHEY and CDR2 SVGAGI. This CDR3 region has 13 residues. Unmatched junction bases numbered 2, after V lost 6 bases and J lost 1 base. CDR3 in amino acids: CASRGQENTEAFF. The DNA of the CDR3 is TGTGCCAGCAGAGGACAGGAGAACACTGAAGCTTTCTTT.

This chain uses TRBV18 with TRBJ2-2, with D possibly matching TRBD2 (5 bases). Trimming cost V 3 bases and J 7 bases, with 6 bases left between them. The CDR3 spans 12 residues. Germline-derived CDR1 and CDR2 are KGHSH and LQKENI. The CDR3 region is CASSPAGGELFF. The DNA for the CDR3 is TGTGCCAGCTCACCGGCGGGCGGGGAGCTGTTTTTT.

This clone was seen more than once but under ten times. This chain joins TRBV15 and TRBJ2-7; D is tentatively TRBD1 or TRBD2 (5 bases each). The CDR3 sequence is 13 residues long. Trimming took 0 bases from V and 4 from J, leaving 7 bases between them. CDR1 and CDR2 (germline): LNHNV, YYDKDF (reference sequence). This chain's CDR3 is CATSRDGGYEQYF. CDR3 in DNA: TGTGCCACCAGCAGAGATGGGGGATACGAGCAGTACTTC.

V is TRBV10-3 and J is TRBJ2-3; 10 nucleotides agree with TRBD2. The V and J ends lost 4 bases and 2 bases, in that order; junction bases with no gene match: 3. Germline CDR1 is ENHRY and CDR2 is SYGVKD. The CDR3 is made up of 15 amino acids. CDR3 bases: TGTGCCATCAGTGTGGGACTAGCGTTCACAGATACGCAGTATTTT. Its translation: CAISVGLAFTDTQYF.

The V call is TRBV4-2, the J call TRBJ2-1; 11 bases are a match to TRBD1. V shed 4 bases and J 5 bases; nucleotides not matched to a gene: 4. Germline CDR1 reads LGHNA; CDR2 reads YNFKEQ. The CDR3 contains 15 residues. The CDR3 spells CASSRSDRGHNEQFF. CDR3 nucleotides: TGTGCCAGCAGCCGGTCGGACAGGGGGCACAATGAGCAGTTCTTC.

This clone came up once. CDR3 residues: CASSLEFGTRNYEQYF. The CDR3 DNA reads as TGTGCCAGCAGCTTGGAGTTCGGGACTAGGAACTACGAGCAGTACTTC. The chain employs TRBV5-8 and TRBJ2-7; 8 bases agree with TRBD2. The CDR3 is made up of 16 amino acids. V lost 0 bases, J lost 3 bases, and 8 bases stayed unmatched. CDR1 is SGHTS and CDR2 is YDEGEE in the germline V gene.

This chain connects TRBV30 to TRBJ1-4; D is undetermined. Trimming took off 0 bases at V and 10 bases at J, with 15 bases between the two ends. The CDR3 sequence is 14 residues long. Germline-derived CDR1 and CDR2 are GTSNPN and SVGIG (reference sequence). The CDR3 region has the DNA TGTGCCTGGAGTGTAAATCGAACCCCCGGAAAACTGTTTTTT. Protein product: CAWSVNRTPGKLFF.

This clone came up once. This CDR3 reads CASSFGTVNQPQHF. The CDR3 DNA sequence: TGTGCCAGCAGCTTCGGGACAGTCAATCAGCCCCAGCATTTT. The J gene is TRBJ1-5, the V gene TRBV5-8; 7 positions match TRBD1. The CDR3 is 14 residues long. Germline values: CDR1 SGHTS, CDR2 YDEGEE. V was pared by 2 bases and J by 3 bases, with 2 bases of the junction left unmatched.

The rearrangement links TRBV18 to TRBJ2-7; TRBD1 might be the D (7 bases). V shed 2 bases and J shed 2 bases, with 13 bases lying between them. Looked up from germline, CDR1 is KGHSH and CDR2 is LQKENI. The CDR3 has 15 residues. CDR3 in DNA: TGTGCCAGCTCACCATCCCAGGGGGGCCCCTACGAGCAGTACTTC. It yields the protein CASSPSQGGPYEQYF.

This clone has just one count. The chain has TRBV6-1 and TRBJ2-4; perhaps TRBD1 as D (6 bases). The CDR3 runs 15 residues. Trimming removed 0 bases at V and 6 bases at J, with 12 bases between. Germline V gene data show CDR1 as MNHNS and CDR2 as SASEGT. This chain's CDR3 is CASSEATGTRNIQYF. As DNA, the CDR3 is TGTGCCAGCAGTGAAGCCACAGGGACGAGAAACATTCAGTACTTC.

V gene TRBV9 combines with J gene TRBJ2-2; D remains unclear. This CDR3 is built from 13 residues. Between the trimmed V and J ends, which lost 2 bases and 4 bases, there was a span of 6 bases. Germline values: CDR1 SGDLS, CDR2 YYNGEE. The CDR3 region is CASSVQATGELFF. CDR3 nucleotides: TGTGCCAGCAGCGTCCAGGCCACCGGGGAGCTGTTTTTT.

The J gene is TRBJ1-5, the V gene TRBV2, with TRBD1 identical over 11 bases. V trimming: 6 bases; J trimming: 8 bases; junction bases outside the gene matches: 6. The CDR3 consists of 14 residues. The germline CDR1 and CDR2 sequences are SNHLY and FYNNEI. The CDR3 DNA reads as TGTGCCAGCAGCCGGACAGGGGGCAAGGAGCCCCAGCATTTT. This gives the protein CASSRTGGKEPQHF.

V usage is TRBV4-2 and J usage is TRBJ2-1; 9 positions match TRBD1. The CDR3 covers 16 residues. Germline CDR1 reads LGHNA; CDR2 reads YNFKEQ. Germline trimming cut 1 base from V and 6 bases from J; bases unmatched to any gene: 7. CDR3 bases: TGTGCCAGCAGCCAAGCGTGGGACAGGGTAAGCAATGAGCAGTTCTTC. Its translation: CASSQAWDRVSNEQFF.

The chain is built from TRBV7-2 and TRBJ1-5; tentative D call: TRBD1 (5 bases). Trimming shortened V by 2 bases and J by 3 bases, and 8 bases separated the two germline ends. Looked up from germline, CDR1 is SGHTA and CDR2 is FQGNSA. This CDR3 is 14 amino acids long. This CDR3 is CASSLWGTNQPQHF. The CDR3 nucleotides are TGTGCCAGCAGCTTATGGGGGACCAATCAGCCCCAGCATTTT.

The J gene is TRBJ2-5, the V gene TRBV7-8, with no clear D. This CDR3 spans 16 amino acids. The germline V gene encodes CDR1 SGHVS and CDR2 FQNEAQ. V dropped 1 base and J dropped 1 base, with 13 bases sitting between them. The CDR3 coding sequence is TGTGCCAGCAGCTTAGGTGCCCCTCTATCCCAAGAGACCCAGTACTTC. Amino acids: CASSLGAPLSQETQYF.

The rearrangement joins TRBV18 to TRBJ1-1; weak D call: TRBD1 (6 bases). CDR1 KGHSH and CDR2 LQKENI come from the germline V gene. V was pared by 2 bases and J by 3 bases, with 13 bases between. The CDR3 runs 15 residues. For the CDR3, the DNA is TGTGCCAGCTCACCAGTGGGGGCGAGGGACACTGAAGCTTTCTTT. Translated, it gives CASSPVGARDTEAFF.

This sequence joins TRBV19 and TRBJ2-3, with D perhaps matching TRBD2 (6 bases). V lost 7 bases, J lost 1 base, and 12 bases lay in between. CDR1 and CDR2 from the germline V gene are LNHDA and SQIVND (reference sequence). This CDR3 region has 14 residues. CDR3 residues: CASKTGGGTDTQYF. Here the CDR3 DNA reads TGTGCCAGTAAAACCGGAGGGGGCACAGATACGCAGTATTTT.

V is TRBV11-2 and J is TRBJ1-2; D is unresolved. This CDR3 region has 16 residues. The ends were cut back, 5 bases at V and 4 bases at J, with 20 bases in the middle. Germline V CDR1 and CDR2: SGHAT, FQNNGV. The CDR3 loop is CASSPIIGGTSYGYTF. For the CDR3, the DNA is TGTGCCAGCAGCCCTATCATAGGCGGCACGAGCTATGGCTACACCTTC.

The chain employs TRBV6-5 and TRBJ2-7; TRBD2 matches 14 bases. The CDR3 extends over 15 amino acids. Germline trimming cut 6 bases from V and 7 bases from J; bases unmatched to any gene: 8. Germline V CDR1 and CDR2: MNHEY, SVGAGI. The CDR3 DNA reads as TGTGCCAGCAGCCGACTAGCGGGGGGGCCGGGTGAGCAGTACTTC. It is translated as CASSRLAGGPGEQYF.

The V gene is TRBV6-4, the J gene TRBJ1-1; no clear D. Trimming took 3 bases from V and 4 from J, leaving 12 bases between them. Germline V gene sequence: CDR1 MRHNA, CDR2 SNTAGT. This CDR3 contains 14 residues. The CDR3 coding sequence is TGTGCCAGCAGTGAGAGAGGGTTGGGCACTGAAGCTTTCTTT. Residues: CASSERGLGTEAFF.

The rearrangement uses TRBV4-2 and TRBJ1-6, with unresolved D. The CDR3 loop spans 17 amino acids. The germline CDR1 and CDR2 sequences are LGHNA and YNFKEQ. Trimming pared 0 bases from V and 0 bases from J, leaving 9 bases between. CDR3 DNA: TGTGCCAGCAGCCAAGACGAGCGAAGCTCCTATAATTCACCCCTCCACTTT. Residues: CASSQDERSSYNSPLHF.

The CDR3 sequence is CASTSRDGNPGSPLHF. Here the CDR3 DNA reads TGTGCCAGCACATCAAGGGACGGGAACCCGGGATCACCCCTCCACTTT. This chain uses TRBV2 with TRBJ1-6; perhaps TRBD1 as D (5 bases). With 7 bases removed from V and 10 bases from J, the gap between germline ends came to 23 bases. This CDR3 spans 16 amino acids. Germline CDR1 and CDR2: SNHLY and FYNNEI.

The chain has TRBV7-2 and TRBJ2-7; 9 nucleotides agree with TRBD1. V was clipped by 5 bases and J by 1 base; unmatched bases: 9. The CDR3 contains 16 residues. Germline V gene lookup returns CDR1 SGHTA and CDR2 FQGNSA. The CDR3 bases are TGTGCCAGCAGCCAAGTGGCCGGACAGGGGTCCTACGAGCAGTACTTC. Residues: CASSQVAGQGSYEQYF.

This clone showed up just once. As DNA, the CDR3 is TGTGCCAGCAGCTCTCCTGGGGACAATGAGCAGTTCTTC. This codes for CASSSPGDNEQFF. The J gene is TRBJ2-1, the V gene TRBV7-9; D not resolved. The CDR3 length is 13 residues. Deletions cut 4 bases from V and 5 bases from J, with 9 bases between. CDR1 is SEHNR and CDR2 is FQNEAQ in the germline V gene (reference sequence).

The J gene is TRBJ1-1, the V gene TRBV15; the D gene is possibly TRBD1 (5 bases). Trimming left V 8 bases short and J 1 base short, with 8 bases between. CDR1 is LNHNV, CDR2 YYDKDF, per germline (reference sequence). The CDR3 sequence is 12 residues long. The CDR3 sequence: CATGQGNTEAFF. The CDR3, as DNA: TGTGCCACCGGCCAGGGGAACACTGAAGCTTTCTTT. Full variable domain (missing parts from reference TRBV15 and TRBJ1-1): DAMVIQNPRYQVTQFGKPVTLSCSQTLNHNVMYWYQQKSSQAPKLLFHYYDKDFNNEADTPDNFQSRRPNTSFCFLDIRSPGLGDTAMYLCATGQGNTEAFFGQGTRLTVV.